This T cell receptor (beta chain) was identified during a study of blood T cell repertoires in COVID-19. Overall study: COVID-19 samples from acute and convalescent phases originated in the United States, Italy and Spain. T cells, B-cell-depleted T cells, or PBMCs provided the cDNA or gDNA that served as material.

In the study's own analysis: Estimated nucleated cell counts came from reference gene primer amplification. Profiled with immunoSEQ multiplex PCR; TCRdb holds only in-frame clones, not every one. V and J calls and clone size are copied from that table; D and trimming were computed from the DNA. This repertoire shows approximately 90,000 clones, around 85% found once; its top ten account for approximately 11%. Per the germline V gene, CDR1 is SGHNT and CDR2 is YYREEE (reference sequence). The CDR3 loop spans 13 amino acids. The V gene lost 5 bases and the J gene lost 2 bases, with 9 bases spanning the gap.

The origin of this receptor is a man in his 70s with acute or convalescent COVID-19. The chain links TRBV5-4 to TRBJ2-3; D remains ambiguous. The source material was peripheral blood. CDR3 amino acids: CASSNRNTDTQYF. The CDR3 DNA is TGTGCCAGCAGTAACAGAAACACAGATACGCAGTATTTT.